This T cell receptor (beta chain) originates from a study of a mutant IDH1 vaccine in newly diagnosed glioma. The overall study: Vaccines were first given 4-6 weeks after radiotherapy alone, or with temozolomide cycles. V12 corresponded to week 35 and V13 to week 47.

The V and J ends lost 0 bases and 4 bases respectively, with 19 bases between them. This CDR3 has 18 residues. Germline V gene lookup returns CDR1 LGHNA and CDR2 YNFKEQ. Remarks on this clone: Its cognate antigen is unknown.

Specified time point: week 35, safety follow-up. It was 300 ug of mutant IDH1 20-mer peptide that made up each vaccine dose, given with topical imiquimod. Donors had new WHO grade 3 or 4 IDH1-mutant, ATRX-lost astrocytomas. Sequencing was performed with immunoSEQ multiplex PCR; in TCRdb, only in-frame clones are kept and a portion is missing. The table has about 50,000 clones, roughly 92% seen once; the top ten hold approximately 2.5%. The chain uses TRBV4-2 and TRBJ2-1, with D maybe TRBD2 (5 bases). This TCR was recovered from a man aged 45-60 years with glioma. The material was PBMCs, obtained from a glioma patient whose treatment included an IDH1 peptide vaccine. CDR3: CASSQEFREGIFYNEQFF. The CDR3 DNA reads TGTGCCAGCAGCCAAGAGTTCCGAGAGGGTATTTTTTACAATGAGCAGTTCTTC.